This TCR beta chain was recorded in a study of shared clonotypes between healthy human individuals. Method: immunoSEQ multiplex PCR; TCRdb's copy keeps in-frame clones and lacks some. The repertoire holds approximately 2,000,000 clones, with around 90% as singletons. This CDR3 contains 14 residues. In germline, CDR1 is MDHEN, CDR2 SYDVKM. V was pared by 3 bases and J by 7 bases, with 15 bases between. The specimen was naive CD4+ T cells from PBMCs. Stated subset: CD45RA+ positively selected. This TCR derives from a young man in good health. Some clones in this sample may be carry-over from other donors' samples. This rearrangement joins TRBV28 to TRBJ1-2; D may be TRBD1 (6 bases). The CDR3 loop reads CASSFLRGASGYTF. The CDR3 DNA reads TGTGCCAGCAGTTTCCTCCGGGGGGCGAGTGGCTACACCTTC.